Shown below are 30 T cell receptor beta chains from a single sample sequenced in a study of blood T cell repertoires in COVID-19. The assay was immunoSEQ multiplex PCR, and TCRdb's table has in-frame clones only and misses some. Of about 59,000 clones in the sample, roughly 80% were seen once. Material for sequencing was peripheral blood. These TCRs come from a woman in her 70s with acute or convalescent COVID-19.

This clone was recorded once. CDR3 DNA sequence: TGCGCCAGCAGCTTGTCGGGTTCCTATAATTCACCCCTCCACTTT. Protein product: CASSLSGSYNSPLHF. The chain joins TRBV5-1 to TRBJ1-6; D gene unclear. Germline V CDR1 and CDR2: SGHRS, YFSETQ. Trimming removed 1 base at V and 1 base at J, with 6 bases between. This CDR3 region has 15 residues.

CDR3 sequence reads: CASFRKGAGGYTF. For the CDR3, the DNA is TGTGCCAGCTTTCGGAAGGGGGCAGGAGGCTACACCTTC. V and J are TRBV6-5 and TRBJ1-2; 7 bases are shared with TRBD1. From germline, CDR1 is MNHEY and CDR2 SVGAGI. The CDR3 is made up of 13 amino acids. Trimming cost V 8 bases and J 8 bases; bases outside gene matches: 11.

The V call is TRBV5-1, the J call TRBJ1-1; D is unclear. V lost 4 bases, J lost 1 base, and 8 bases lay in between. The V gene's germline CDR1 is SGHRS and CDR2 YFSETQ. This CDR3 is built from 13 residues. The CDR3 protein is CASSPTGNTEAFF. In DNA form, the CDR3 reads TGCGCCAGCAGCCCAACTGGGAACACTGAAGCTTTCTTT. Based on the CDR3 plus reference TRBV5-1 and TRBJ1-1, the full variable domain is KAGVTQTPRYLIKTRGQQVTLSCSPISGHRSVSWYQQTPGQGLQFLFEYFSETQRNKGNFPGRFSGRQFSNSRSEMNVSTLELGDSALYLCASSPTGNTEAFFGQGTRLTVV.

The genes are TRBV6-5 and TRBJ2-3; maybe TRBD2 (6 bases). CDR3 length equals 16 residues. Trimming removed 0 bases at V and 1 base at J, with 11 bases between. Germline V gene lookup returns CDR1 MNHEY and CDR2 SVGAGI. In DNA, the CDR3 is TGTGCCAGCAGTTACTCGAGCGGGCGGGGCACAGATACGCAGTATTTT. It specifies CASSYSSGRGTDTQYF.

The CDR3 bases are TGTGCCAGCAGCCTCGGCGAACAGGGGGCCTACGAGCAGTACTTC. Protein product: CASSLGEQGAYEQYF. The chain links TRBV5-4 to TRBJ2-7; 8 bases are a match to TRBD1. The germline V gene has CDR1 SGHNT and CDR2 YYREEE (reference sequence). The V and J ends lost 4 bases and 2 bases, in that order; junction bases with no gene match: 8. This CDR3 spans 15 amino acids.

The chain links TRBV30 to TRBJ1-5, with 9 nucleotides matching TRBD1. V gave up 0 bases and J gave up 3 bases; unmatched junction bases: 6. Germline V gene lookup returns CDR1 GTSNPN and CDR2 SVGIG (reference sequence). The CDR3 extends over 16 amino acids. This CDR3 is CAWSVRTGDPNQPQHF. The CDR3 DNA follows: TGTGCCTGGAGTGTAAGGACAGGGGACCCCAATCAGCCCCAGCATTTT.

J is TRBJ1-1 and V is TRBV5-1, with 12 bases aligning to TRBD1. This CDR3 has 17 residues. Germline V gene lookup returns CDR1 SGHRS and CDR2 YFSETQ. The V and J ends lost 3 bases and 2 bases, in that order; junction bases with no gene match: 8. Here the CDR3 reads CASSSRDRGRSNTEAFF. CDR3 DNA sequence: TGCGCCAGCAGCTCCCGGGACAGGGGGCGAAGTAACACTGAAGCTTTCTTT.

This chain links TRBV27 with TRBJ1-2; tentatively, D is TRBD1 (5 bases). Per the germline V gene, CDR1 is MNHEY and CDR2 is SMNVEV (reference sequence). Deletions cut 7 bases from V and 6 bases from J, with 21 bases between. The CDR3 sequence is 15 residues long. The DNA of the CDR3 is TGTGCCAGCAAAAACCCGACAGTATTTTCGGATGGCTACACCTTC. Encoded protein: CASKNPTVFSDGYTF.

This chain joins TRBV20-1 and TRBJ1-2; tentative D call: TRBD1 (6 bases). The CDR3 has 14 amino acids. Germline CDR1 is DFQATT and CDR2 is SNEGSKA (reference sequence). Trimming cost V 3 bases and J 6 bases, with 17 bases left between them. The CDR3 reads CSASRSRGFDGYTF. The CDR3 DNA follows: TGCAGTGCTAGTAGGAGCAGGGGATTTGATGGCTACACCTTC.

The chain recombines TRBV14 with TRBJ1-1, with 8 bases that match TRBD1. CDR1 and CDR2 (germline): SGHDN, FVKESK. The V segment lost 3 bases and the J segment 11 bases; nucleotides outside the gene matches: 11. This CDR3 region has 14 residues. The CDR3 sequence is CASSQRIQGAVAFF. The CDR3 region has the DNA TGTGCCAGCAGCCAGCGGATCCAGGGGGCAGTGGCTTTCTTT.

This chain joins TRBV21-1 and TRBJ2-4; the DNA was not compared with TRBD1, the D call given in the table. TRBV21-1 is a recognized pseudogene. The CDR3 covers 13 residues. As DNA, the CDR3 is TGTGCCAGCAGGATGACAGAACAAAACATTCAGTACTTC. It translates to CASRMTEQNIQYF.

The V call is TRBV4-1, the J call TRBJ2-3; perhaps TRBD1 as D (7 bases). Germline V gives CDR1 MGHRA, CDR2 YSYEKL. Trimming removed 1 base at V and 5 bases at J, with 25 bases between. The CDR3 is 19 amino acids. In DNA, the CDR3 is TGCGCCAGCAGCCAAGCCGCCTCACAGGGGTTGGGGGGCGGAGATACGCAGTATTTT. Protein: CASSQAASQGLGGGDTQYF.

V gene TRBV27 combines with J gene TRBJ1-1, with 11 positions matching TRBD1. From germline, CDR1 is MNHEY and CDR2 SMNVEV (reference sequence). J lost 3 bases, V lost 5 bases, and 2 bases had no gene match. The CDR3 runs to 14 residues. CDR3: CASSGQGAYTEAFF. For the CDR3, the DNA is TGTGCCAGCAGTGGACAGGGGGCGTACACTGAAGCTTTCTTT.

This clone was counted a few times. The chain couples TRBV19 to TRBJ1-3; no clear D gene. The CDR3 sequence is 13 residues long. The germline gives CDR1 LNHDA, CDR2 SQIVND (reference sequence). The germline V and J ends were trimmed by 9 bases and 1 base, with 10 bases remaining between them. This CDR3 is CASLRTSGNTIYF. In DNA, the CDR3 is TGTGCCAGCTTAAGGACTTCTGGAAACACCATATATTTT.

V and J are TRBV5-1 and TRBJ2-1, with TRBD2 matching over 10 bases. The CDR3 consists of 15 residues. V was pared by 4 bases and J by 8 bases, with 9 bases of the junction left unmatched. Germline values: CDR1 SGHRS, CDR2 YFSETQ. CDR3 protein: CASSLAAGGLYEQFF. CDR3 bases: TGCGCCAGCAGCCTTGCAGCGGGGGGGCTGTATGAGCAGTTCTTC.

This chain connects TRBV5-6 to TRBJ2-6, with 8 bases that match TRBD1. V shed 2 bases, J shed 4 bases, and the junction held 8 bases outside the gene matches. The V gene's germline CDR1 is SGHDT and CDR2 YYEEEE. The CDR3 has 17 residues. CDR3 sequence reads: CASSFTQGAQGANVLTF. CDR3 bases: TGTGCCAGCAGCTTCACCCAGGGGGCGCAGGGGGCCAACGTCCTGACTTTC. Combining the CDR3 with reference TRBV5-6 and TRBJ2-6 gives the whole variable domain DAGVTQSPTHLIKTRGQQVTLRCSPKSGHDTVSWYQQALGQGPQFIFQYYEEEERQRGNFPDRFSGHQFPNYSSELNVNALLLGDSALYLCASSFTQGAQGANVLTFGAGSRLTVL.

The CDR3 DNA is TGTGCCAGCAGCCTGGAGTGGGGACACTGGAGCTCCTATAATTCACCCCTCCACTTT. This gives the protein CASSLEWGHWSSYNSPLHF. This chain links TRBV7-2 with TRBJ1-6; weak D call: TRBD1 (6 bases). V was cut by 5 bases and J by 0 bases, with 20 bases left in between. The CDR3 extends over 19 amino acids. CDR1 is SGHTA, CDR2 FQGNSA, per germline.

This chain links TRBV5-4 with TRBJ1-3; TRBD1 matches at 8 bases. The CDR3 is made up of 15 amino acids. Per the germline V gene, CDR1 is SGHNT and CDR2 is YYREEE (reference sequence). V dropped 4 bases and J dropped 9; count of bases not matched to a gene: 12. The chain's CDR3 is CASSETGEISGTIYF. CDR3 DNA: TGTGCCAGCAGCGAGACAGGGGAGATATCTGGCACCATATATTTT.

This chain uses TRBV6-5 with TRBJ1-1; D gene uncertain. CDR1 is MNHEY and CDR2 is SVGAGI in the germline V gene. This CDR3 spans 15 amino acids. V gave up 2 bases and J gave up 5 bases, with 15 bases separating them. CDR3 nucleotides: TGTGCCAGCAGTTACCGGTGGGCAGGCCCTACTGAAGCTTTCTTT. Translating gives CASSYRWAGPTEAFF.

This chain links TRBV10-3 with TRBJ2-5; a weak D match, TRBD1 (6 bases). The length of the CDR3 is 14 residues. Trimming cost V 1 base and J 3 bases, with 9 bases left between them. Per the germline V gene, CDR1 is ENHRY and CDR2 is SYGVKD. The CDR3 protein is CAISEWAGEETQYF. In DNA, the CDR3 is TGTGCCATCAGTGAGTGGGCAGGGGAAGAGACCCAGTACTTC.

This clone appeared a single time. The chain's CDR3 is CASSLEPRGGAGELFF. CDR3 in DNA: TGTGCCAGCAGCTTAGAACCAAGGGGGGGGGCCGGGGAGCTGTTTTTT. The V gene is TRBV11-2, the J gene TRBJ2-2, with a possible D match to TRBD2 (7 bases). The length of the CDR3 is 16 residues. Trimming pared 0 bases from V and 6 bases from J, leaving 14 bases between. Germline V gene lookup returns CDR1 SGHAT and CDR2 FQNNGV. The entire variable domain, with the rest obtained from reference TRBV11-2 and TRBJ2-2, is as follows: EAGVAQSPRYKIIEKRQSVAFWCNPISGHATLYWYQQILGQGPKLLIQFQNNGVVDDSQLPKDRFSAERLKGVDSTLKIQPAKLEDSAVYLCASSLEPRGGAGELFFGEGSRLTVL.

The chain uses TRBV6-5 and TRBJ1-1; perhaps TRBD1 as D (5 bases). From germline, CDR1 is MNHEY and CDR2 SVGAGI. The CDR3 loop spans 13 amino acids. Trimming stripped 6 bases from V and 0 bases from J, with 8 bases between. In DNA form, the CDR3 reads TGTGCCAGCAGGGGGCGCATGAACACTGAAGCTTTCTTT. Translation gives CASRGRMNTEAFF.

The chain has TRBV3-1 (or the pseudogene TRBV3-2) and TRBJ2-7; possibly TRBD2 for D (6 bases). Germline V CDR1 and CDR2: LGHDT, YNNKEL (reference sequence). This CDR3 has 13 residues. Trimming pared 1 base from V and 7 bases from J, leaving 11 bases between. CDR3 amino acids: CASSQVLAGEQYV. The CDR3 DNA follows: TGTGCCAGCAGCCAAGTCTTGGCGGGGGAGCAGTACGTC.

The rearrangement joins TRBV11-2 to TRBJ2-5, with D perhaps TRBD2 (5 bases). CDR1 SGHAT and CDR2 FQNNGV come from the germline V gene. The CDR3 totals 15 residues. V lost 3 bases and J 5 bases, leaving 16 bases between the germline ends. The CDR3, as DNA: TGTGCCAGCAGCTTCCGAGACCCCCGAGGGGAGACCCAGTACTTC. It specifies CASSFRDPRGETQYF. Using reference TRBV11-2 and TRBJ2-5 for the parts outside the CDR3, the full variable domain is EAGVAQSPRYKIIEKRQSVAFWCNPISGHATLYWYQQILGQGPKLLIQFQNNGVVDDSQLPKDRFSAERLKGVDSTLKIQPAKLEDSAVYLCASSFRDPRGETQYFGPGTRLLVL.

The J gene is TRBJ2-3, the V gene TRBV7-3; 12 nucleotides align to TRBD1. The CDR3 consists of 16 residues. J lost 3 bases, V lost 0 bases, and 1 base had no gene match. Germline loops: CDR1 SGHTA, CDR2 FQGTGA. The CDR3 nucleotides read TGTGCCAGCAGCTTAACGGGACAGGGGGCGACAGATACGCAGTATTTT. Encoded protein: CASSLTGQGATDTQYF.

The gene calls are TRBV5-5 and TRBJ1-6; the match to TRBD1 covers 9 bases. V trimming: 4 bases; J trimming: 9 bases; junction bases outside the gene matches: 5. Germline V gene sequence: CDR1 SGHKS, CDR2 YYEKEE (reference sequence). This CDR3 comprises 14 residues. Written as DNA, the CDR3 is TGTGCCAGCAGCCTGACGGACAGGGGTTCACCCCTCCACTTT. This gives the protein CASSLTDRGSPLHF.

V is TRBV28 and J is TRBJ1-1; unclear D gene. CDR3 length equals 14 residues. Germline V gene sequence: CDR1 MDHEN, CDR2 SYDVKM. Trimming took off 6 bases at V and 0 bases at J, with 11 bases between the two ends. The CDR3 DNA follows: TGTGCCAGCAGCCCCCGGTCGATGAACACTGAAGCTTTCTTT. Residues: CASSPRSMNTEAFF.

This clone was detected once. V is TRBV2 and J is TRBJ1-1, with 10 bases lining up with TRBD1. The germline V gene encodes CDR1 SNHLY and CDR2 FYNNEI. The CDR3 runs 17 residues. Losses at the gene ends were 5 bases for V and 4 bases for J; bases not matched to a gene: 13. This CDR3 is CASSRSPGQGFGTEAFF. In DNA form, the CDR3 reads TGTGCCAGCAGTCGCTCTCCGGGACAGGGGTTCGGCACTGAAGCTTTCTTT.

V usage is TRBV3-1 (or the pseudogene TRBV3-2) and J usage is TRBJ2-7; TRBD2 might be the D (5 bases). The V and J ends lost 4 bases and 2 bases respectively, with 12 bases between them. The CDR3 extends over 14 amino acids. From germline, CDR1 is LGHDT and CDR2 YNNKEL (reference sequence). The CDR3 sequence is CASSPRTLAYEQYF. CDR3 coding DNA: TGTGCCAGCAGCCCCCGGACTCTGGCCTACGAGCAGTACTTC.

This clone was found a few times. This chain connects TRBV25-1 to TRBJ1-6, with 7 bases identical to TRBD1. This CDR3 comprises 15 residues. V lost 7 bases to trimming and J lost 6 bases; unmatched junction nucleotides: 9. Germline lookup yields CDR1 MGHDK and CDR2 SYGVNS. The CDR3 coding sequence is TGTGCCAGCAACCCGACAGGGAACCCTAATTCACCCCTCCACTTT. This sequence encodes CASNPTGNPNSPLHF.